Sequencing of this TCR beta chain was carried out in a study of persistence of HIV-infected CD4 T cells. Overall study context: A couple of participants gave one leukapheresis sample; others gave up to roughly 180 mL blood repeatedly.

This CDR3 contains 15 residues. In germline, CDR1 is SGHTA, CDR2 FQGNSA. The V end was cut by 11 bases, the J end by 0 bases, with 17 bases between. Lysates of CMV-infected fibroblasts at 9.5 to 10 ug/mL stimulated these cells. Sorted nonresponding memory CD4+ T cells were CD40L-negative, CD69-negative, CD45RO-high. The immunoSEQ assay was version 4, run in survey mode. Clones were read by immunoSEQ multiplex PCR, and TCRdb kept only the in-frame ones, dropping some. The table includes fewer than 40,000 clones, around 76% detected once. As to this clone: Its antigen is unknown.

Sequenced here: CD4+ T cells sorted from PBMCs after approximately 18-hour stimulation, sampled from a patient who received antiretroviral therapy. The chain couples TRBV7-2 to TRBJ2-1; D might be TRBD2 (7 bases). The TCR originated in an adult woman with HIV who was CMV-seropositive. CDR3 region: CAEGGRVSSYNEQFF. In nucleotides, the CDR3 is TGTGCCGAGGGGGGGCGGGTGAGCTCCTACAATGAGCAGTTCTTC.